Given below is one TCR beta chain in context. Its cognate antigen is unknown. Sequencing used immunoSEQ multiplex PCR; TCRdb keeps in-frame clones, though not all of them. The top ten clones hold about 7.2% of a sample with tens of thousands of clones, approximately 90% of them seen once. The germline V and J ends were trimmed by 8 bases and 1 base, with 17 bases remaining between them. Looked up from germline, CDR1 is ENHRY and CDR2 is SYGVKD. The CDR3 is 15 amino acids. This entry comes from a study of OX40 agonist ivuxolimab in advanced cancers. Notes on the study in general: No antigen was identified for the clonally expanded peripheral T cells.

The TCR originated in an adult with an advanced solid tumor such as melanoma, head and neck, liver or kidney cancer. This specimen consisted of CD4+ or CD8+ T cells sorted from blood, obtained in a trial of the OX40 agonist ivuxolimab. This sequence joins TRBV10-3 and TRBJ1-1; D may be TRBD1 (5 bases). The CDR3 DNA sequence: TGTGCCATCCGAGGCGGGGGAAGTGAGAACACTGAAGCTTTCTTT. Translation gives CAIRGGGSENTEAFF.